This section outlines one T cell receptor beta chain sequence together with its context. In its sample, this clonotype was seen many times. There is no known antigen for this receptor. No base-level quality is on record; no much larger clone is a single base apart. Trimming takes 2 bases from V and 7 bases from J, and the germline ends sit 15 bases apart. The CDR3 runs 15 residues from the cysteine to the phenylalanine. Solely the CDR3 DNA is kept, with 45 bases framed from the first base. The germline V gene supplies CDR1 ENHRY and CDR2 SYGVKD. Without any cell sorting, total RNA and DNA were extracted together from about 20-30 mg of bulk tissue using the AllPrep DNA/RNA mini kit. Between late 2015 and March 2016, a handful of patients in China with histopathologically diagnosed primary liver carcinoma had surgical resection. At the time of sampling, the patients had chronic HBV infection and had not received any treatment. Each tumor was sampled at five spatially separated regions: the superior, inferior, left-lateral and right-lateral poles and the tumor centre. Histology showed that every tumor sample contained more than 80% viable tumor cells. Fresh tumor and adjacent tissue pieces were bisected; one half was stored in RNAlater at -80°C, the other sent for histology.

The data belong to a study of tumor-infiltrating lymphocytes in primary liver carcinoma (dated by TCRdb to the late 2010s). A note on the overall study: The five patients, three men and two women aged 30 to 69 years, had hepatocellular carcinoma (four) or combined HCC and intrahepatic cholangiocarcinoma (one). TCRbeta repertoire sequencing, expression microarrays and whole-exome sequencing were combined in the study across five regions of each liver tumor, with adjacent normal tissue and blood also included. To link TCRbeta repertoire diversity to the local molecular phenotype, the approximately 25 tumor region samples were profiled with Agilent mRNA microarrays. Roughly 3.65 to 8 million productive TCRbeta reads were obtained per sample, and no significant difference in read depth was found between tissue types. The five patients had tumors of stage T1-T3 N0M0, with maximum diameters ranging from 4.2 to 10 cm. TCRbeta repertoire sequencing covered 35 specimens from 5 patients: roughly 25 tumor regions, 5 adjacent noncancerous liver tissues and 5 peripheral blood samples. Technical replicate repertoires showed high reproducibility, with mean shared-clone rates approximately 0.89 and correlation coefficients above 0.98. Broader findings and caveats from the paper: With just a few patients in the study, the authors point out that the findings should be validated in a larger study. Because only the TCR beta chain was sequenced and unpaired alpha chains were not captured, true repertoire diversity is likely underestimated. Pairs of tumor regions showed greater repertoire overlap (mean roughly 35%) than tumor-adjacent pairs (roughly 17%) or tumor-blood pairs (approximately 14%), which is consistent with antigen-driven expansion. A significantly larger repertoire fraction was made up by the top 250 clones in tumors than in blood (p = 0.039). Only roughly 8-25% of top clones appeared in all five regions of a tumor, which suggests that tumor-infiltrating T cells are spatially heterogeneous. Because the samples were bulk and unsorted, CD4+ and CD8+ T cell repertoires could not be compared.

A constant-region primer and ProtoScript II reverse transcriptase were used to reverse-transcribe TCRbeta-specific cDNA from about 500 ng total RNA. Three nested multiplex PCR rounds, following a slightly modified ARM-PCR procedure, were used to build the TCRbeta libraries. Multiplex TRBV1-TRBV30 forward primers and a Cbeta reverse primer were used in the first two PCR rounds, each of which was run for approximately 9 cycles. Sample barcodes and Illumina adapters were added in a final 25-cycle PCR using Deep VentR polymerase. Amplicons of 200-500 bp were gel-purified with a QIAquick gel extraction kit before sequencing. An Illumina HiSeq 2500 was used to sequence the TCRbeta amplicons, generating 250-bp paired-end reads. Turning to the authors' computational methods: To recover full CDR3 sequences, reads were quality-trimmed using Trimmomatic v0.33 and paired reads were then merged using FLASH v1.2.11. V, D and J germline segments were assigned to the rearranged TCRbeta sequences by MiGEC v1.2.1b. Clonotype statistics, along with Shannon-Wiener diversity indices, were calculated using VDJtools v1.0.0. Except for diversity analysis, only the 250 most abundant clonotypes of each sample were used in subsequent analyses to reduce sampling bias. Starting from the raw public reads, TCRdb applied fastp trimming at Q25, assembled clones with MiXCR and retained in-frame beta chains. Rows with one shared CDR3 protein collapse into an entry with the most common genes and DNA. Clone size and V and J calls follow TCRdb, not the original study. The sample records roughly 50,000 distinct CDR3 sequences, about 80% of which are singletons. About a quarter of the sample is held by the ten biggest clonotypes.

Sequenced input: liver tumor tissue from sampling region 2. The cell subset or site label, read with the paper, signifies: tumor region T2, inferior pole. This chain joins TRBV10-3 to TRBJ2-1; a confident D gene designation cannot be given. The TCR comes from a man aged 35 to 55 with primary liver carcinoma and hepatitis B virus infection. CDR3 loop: CAISEGEMTRNEQFF. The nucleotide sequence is TGTGCCATCAGTGAGGGGGAAATGACACGGAATGAGCAGTTCTTC.